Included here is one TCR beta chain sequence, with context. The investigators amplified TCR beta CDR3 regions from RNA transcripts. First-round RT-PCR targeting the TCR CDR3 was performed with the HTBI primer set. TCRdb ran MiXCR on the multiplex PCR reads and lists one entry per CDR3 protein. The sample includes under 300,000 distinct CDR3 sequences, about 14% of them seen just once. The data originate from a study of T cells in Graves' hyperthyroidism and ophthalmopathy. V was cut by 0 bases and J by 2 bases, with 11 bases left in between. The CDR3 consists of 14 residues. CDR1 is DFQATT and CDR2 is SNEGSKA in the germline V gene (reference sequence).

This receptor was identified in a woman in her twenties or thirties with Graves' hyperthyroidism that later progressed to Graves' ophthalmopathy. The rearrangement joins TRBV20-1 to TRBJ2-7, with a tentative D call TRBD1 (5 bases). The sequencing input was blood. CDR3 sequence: CSAREGLNTYEQYF. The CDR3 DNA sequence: TGCAGTGCTAGAGAGGGGCTCAACACCTACGAGCAGTACTTC.